This T cell receptor beta chain was captured by sequencing in a study of CD8+ T cells in alopecia areata. V shed 4 bases and J shed 4 bases, with 14 bases lying between them. Germline loops: CDR1 GTSNPN, CDR2 SVGIG (reference sequence). The CDR3 is 14 residues long. Turning to this clone: Its target is unknown.

The authors extracted RNA and reverse transcribed it into cDNA as the sequencing template. The protocol was immunoSEQ multiplex PCR, while the TCRdb copy is restricted to in-frame clones and leaves out a portion. The data contain roughly 150,000 clones, more than 45% of them seen just once; the ten biggest clones take up roughly 19%. Points from the study as a whole: Higher clonality was seen in lesional scalp than in normal scalp, especially in alopecia totalis/universalis.

Sorting separated CD4+ and CD8+ T cells out of PBMCs. The sample consisted of CD8+ T cells sorted from blood, taken at week 0. The source of this sequence is a human donor with alopecia areata. This sequence joins TRBV30 and TRBJ2-1, with D possibly TRBD2 on 6 matching bases. The CDR3 protein is CAWKLSGQYNEQFF. CDR3 in DNA: TGTGCCTGGAAACTCAGCGGGCAGTACAATGAGCAGTTCTTC.